This paragraph covers one TCR beta chain sequence. Trimming stripped 3 bases from V and 5 bases from J, with 14 bases between. This CDR3 comprises 14 residues. Germline V gene data show CDR1 as KGHSH and CDR2 as LQKENI. TCRdb independently ran MiXCR on the RACE reads; one entry per CDR3 protein. The sample lists about 400,000 distinct CDR3 sequences; roughly 6.3% were seen once. This record belongs to a study of human T cells and chemical hapten exposure. As for time point: patch test 2, 6 weeks after DPC sensitization. Treatment described: therapeutic diphenylcyclopropenone sensitization with weekly scalp DPC.

This TCR was recovered from a woman aged 18-30 years with alopecia areata. Some clones in this sample may be carry-over from other donors' samples. V and J are TRBV18 and TRBJ2-7; D not certain. Sequencing was performed on whole blood, taken in connection with sensitization to the hapten diphenylcyclopropenone (DPC). The CDR3 bases are TGTGCCAGCTCACCCGGCCAAACCGTCCACGAGCAGTACTTC. Protein: CASSPGQTVHEQYF.